This TCR beta chain stems from a study of cytomegalovirus exposure and HLA in healthy donors. The PCR ran on 60 Vbeta and 13 Jbeta primers. Measured with immunoSEQ multiplex PCR; TCRdb has only the in-frame clones, and not every one. The sample includes approximately 280,000 clones, 70% to 90% of them seen just once. Germline assignment: CDR1 SGHRS and CDR2 YFSETQ. V was shortened by 0 bases and J by 5 bases, with 8 bases between the two germline ends. This CDR3 spans 13 amino acids. The sequence was obtained from a woman younger than 35 in good health and CMV-seronegative. Input material: PBMCs. The chain joins TRBV5-1 to TRBJ1-1; D remains unclear. The CDR3 region has the DNA TGCGCCAGCAGCTTGGGGGAGAAAACTGAAGCTTTCTTT. It yields the protein CASSLGEKTEAFF.